The following is a T cell receptor beta chain sequence with its context. Its specificity is not known. Regarding the study as a whole: Whole repertoires were not studied in the larger cohort, only one V-J beta rearrangement.

Constant-region reverse primers amplified full-length variable regions, followed by semi-nested Nested Universal Primer A PCR. One entry per CDR3 protein, called by TCRdb with MiXCR from the 5' RACE reads. The sample lists around 52,000 distinct CDR3 sequences, 28% occurring once. This CDR3 comprises 15 residues. Germline assignment: CDR1 SEHNR and CDR2 FQNEAQ (reference sequence). The junction had 3 bases not matched to a gene; V was cut back by 3 bases and J by 4 bases. This receptor was obtained from a female donor with breast cancer. Sequencing was done on a sample of tumor-infiltrating memory CD4+ T cells sorted from the breast tumor. The subset was: memory CD4+ T cells, CD4+CD45RO+CD25-. The chain joins TRBV7-9 to TRBJ2-2; 9 bases map to TRBD2. CDR3 DNA sequence: TGTGCCAGCAGCTTCCTGACTAGCGGCACCGGGGAGCTGTTTTTT. Translated, it gives CASSFLTSGTGELFF.